This is a list of T cell receptor beta chains from one sample in a study of cytomegalovirus exposure and HLA in healthy donors. Only in-frame clones appear in the TCRdb table, and some are missing; sequencing was by immunoSEQ multiplex PCR. This table lists 45,000 to 60,000 clones. Sequenced sample: PBMCs. The receptors come from a male donor in good health and CMV-seronegative. CDR3s include the opening cysteine and the closing phenylalanine or tryptophan. The D gene is left open where the match is weak.

cdr3_aa: CASSSRQTLSNQPQHF; cdr3_nt: TGTGCCAGCAGCTCCAGACAGACCCTTAGCAATCAGCCCCAGCATTTT; d_call: -; j_call: TRBJ1-5; v_call: TRBV7-2; cdr3_length: 16
cdr3_aa: CASSSQGGDTQYF; cdr3_nt: TGTGCCAGCAGCTCGCAGGGTGGAGATACGCAGTATTTT; d_call: -; j_call: TRBJ2-3; v_call: TRBV7-2; cdr3_length: 13
cdr3_aa: CASSLVGYEQYF; cdr3_nt: TGTGCCAGCAGCTTGGTCGGCTACGAGCAGTACTTC; d_call: -; j_call: TRBJ2-7; v_call: TRBV5-6; cdr3_length: 12
cdr3_aa: CASSPGTGRANTIYF; cdr3_nt: TGTGCCAGCAGCCCCGGGACAGGGCGGGCAAACACCATATATTTT; d_call: TRBD1; j_call: TRBJ1-3; v_call: TRBV6-5; cdr3_length: 15
cdr3_aa: CASSLVRVGDEQYF; cdr3_nt: TGCGCCAGCAGCTTGGTTCGGGTCGGGGATGAGCAGTACTTC; d_call: -; j_call: TRBJ2-7; v_call: TRBV5-1; cdr3_length: 14
cdr3_aa: CASSYSQGRTNEKLFF; cdr3_nt: TGTGCCAGCAGTTACTCCCAGGGGCGAACTAATGAAAAACTGTTTTTT; d_call: -; j_call: TRBJ1-4; v_call: TRBV6-5; cdr3_length: 16
cdr3_aa: CAWQQQGATQYF; cdr3_nt: TGTGCCTGGCAACAACAGGGCGCGACCCAGTACTTC; d_call: -; j_call: TRBJ2-5; v_call: TRBV30; cdr3_length: 12
cdr3_aa: CASSPGQGTDTQYF; cdr3_nt: TGCGCCAGCAGCCCGGGACAGGGCACAGATACGCAGTATTTT; d_call: TRBD1; j_call: TRBJ2-3; v_call: TRBV5-1; cdr3_length: 14
cdr3_aa: CASSLVGRAEAFF; cdr3_nt: TGCGCCAGCAGCTTGGTAGGGAGGGCTGAAGCTTTCTTT; d_call: -; j_call: TRBJ1-1; v_call: TRBV5-1; cdr3_length: 13
cdr3_aa: CASSPGGQGYPFYGYTF; cdr3_nt: TGTGCCAGCAGTCCTGGGGGACAGGGATATCCCTTTTATGGCTACACCTTC; d_call: TRBD1; j_call: TRBJ1-2; v_call: TRBV5-4; cdr3_length: 17
cdr3_aa: CASSQDRTGDEPQHF; cdr3_nt: TGCGCCAGCAGCCAAGACCGGACAGGGGACGAGCCCCAGCATTTT; d_call: TRBD1; j_call: TRBJ1-5; v_call: TRBV4-3; cdr3_length: 15
cdr3_aa: CASSLWVATPNTEAFF; cdr3_nt: TGTGCCAGCAGTTTATGGGTAGCGACACCGAACACTGAAGCTTTCTTT; d_call: -; j_call: TRBJ1-1; v_call: TRBV27; cdr3_length: 16
cdr3_aa: CAWRSGTGVSNQPQHF; cdr3_nt: TGTGCCTGGAGGTCCGGGACAGGGGTTAGCAATCAGCCCCAGCATTTT; d_call: TRBD1; j_call: TRBJ1-5; v_call: TRBV30; cdr3_length: 16
cdr3_aa: CASSLVPQVEAFF; cdr3_nt: TGTGCCAGCAGCTTGGTTCCGCAGGTTGAAGCTTTCTTT; d_call: -; j_call: TRBJ1-1; v_call: TRBV5-4; cdr3_length: 13
cdr3_aa: CASSRGRGDQPQHF; cdr3_nt: TGTGCCAGCAGCCGCGGGAGGGGAGATCAGCCCCAGCATTTT; d_call: -; j_call: TRBJ1-5; v_call: TRBV27; cdr3_length: 14
cdr3_aa: CASAPIAGGPDTQYF; cdr3_nt: TGTGCCAGCGCTCCGATTGCGGGGGGGCCAGATACGCAGTATTTT; d_call: TRBD2; j_call: TRBJ2-3; v_call: TRBV6-4; cdr3_length: 15
cdr3_aa: CASSDRRNTEAFF; cdr3_nt: TGTGCCAGTAGTGACAGAAGGAACACTGAAGCTTTCTTT; d_call: -; j_call: TRBJ1-1; v_call: TRBV19; cdr3_length: 13
cdr3_aa: CASSYPPGLADNEQFF; cdr3_nt: TGTGCCAGCAGTTACCCACCAGGACTAGCGGACAATGAGCAGTTCTTC; d_call: TRBD2; j_call: TRBJ2-1; v_call: TRBV6-5; cdr3_length: 16
cdr3_aa: CAWSVLFGATNEKLFF; cdr3_nt: TGTGCCTGGAGTGTACTGTTCGGTGCAACTAATGAAAAACTGTTTTTT; d_call: -; j_call: TRBJ1-4; v_call: TRBV30; cdr3_length: 16
cdr3_aa: CASSSYPGPSGANVLTF; cdr3_nt: TGCGCCAGCAGCTCCTACCCGGGTCCCTCTGGGGCCAACGTCCTGACTTTC; d_call: -; j_call: TRBJ2-6; v_call: TRBV5-1; cdr3_length: 17
cdr3_aa: CASSTGQGAYEQYF; cdr3_nt: TGTGCCAGCAGCACCGGACAGGGGGCCTACGAGCAGTACTTC; d_call: TRBD1; j_call: TRBJ2-7; v_call: TRBV7-2; cdr3_length: 14
cdr3_aa: CASSYSTGGGAGELFF; cdr3_nt: TGTGCCAGCAGTTACTCAACAGGGGGAGGGGCCGGGGAGCTGTTTTTT; d_call: -; j_call: TRBJ2-2; v_call: TRBV6-5; cdr3_length: 16
cdr3_aa: CASSSGQGPSEQFF; cdr3_nt: TGCGCCAGCAGCTCGGGACAGGGCCCTTCGGAGCAGTTCTTC; d_call: TRBD1; j_call: TRBJ2-1; v_call: TRBV5-1; cdr3_length: 14
cdr3_aa: CSVEGSGQGLYNEQFF; cdr3_nt: TGCAGCGTTGAAGGGTCGGGACAGGGGTTATACAATGAGCAGTTCTTC; d_call: TRBD1; j_call: TRBJ2-1; v_call: TRBV29-1; cdr3_length: 16
cdr3_aa: CASSLDGGGGADTQYF; cdr3_nt: TGCGCCAGCAGCTTGGATGGCGGGGGAGGGGCCGATACGCAGTATTTT; d_call: TRBD2; j_call: TRBJ2-3; v_call: TRBV5-1; cdr3_length: 16
cdr3_aa: CAWSESSGANVLTF; cdr3_nt: TGTGCCTGGAGTGAGAGCTCTGGGGCCAACGTCCTGACTTTC; d_call: -; j_call: TRBJ2-6; v_call: TRBV30; cdr3_length: 14
cdr3_aa: CASSSSLRQVQAFF; cdr3_nt: TGTGCCAGCAGTTCGTCGCTGAGACAGGTGCAAGCTTTCTTT; d_call: -; j_call: TRBJ1-1; v_call: TRBV6-6; cdr3_length: 14
cdr3_aa: CASGLSGADYEQYF; cdr3_nt: TGTGCTAGTGGTTTGTCAGGGGCTGACTACGAGCAGTACTTC; d_call: -; j_call: TRBJ2-7; v_call: TRBV12-5; cdr3_length: 14
cdr3_aa: CASSGLQGSTGELFF; cdr3_nt: TGTGCCAGTAGTGGGTTACAGGGTTCCACCGGAGAGCTGTTTTTT; d_call: -; j_call: TRBJ2-2; v_call: TRBV19; cdr3_length: 15
cdr3_aa: CASSLIPGQGYEQYF; cdr3_nt: TGCGCCAGCAGCTTGATTCCGGGACAGGGATACGAGCAGTACTTC; d_call: TRBD1; j_call: TRBJ2-7; v_call: TRBV5-1; cdr3_length: 15
cdr3_aa: CASRRGVTGGHYEQYF; cdr3_nt: TGTGCCAGTAGACGGGGGGTGACAGGGGGACACTACGAGCAGTACTTC; d_call: TRBD1; j_call: TRBJ2-7; v_call: TRBV19; cdr3_length: 16
cdr3_aa: CASSLSGGVYEQYF; cdr3_nt: TGTGCCAGCAGCTTATCGGGGGGGGTCTACGAGCAGTACTTC; d_call: TRBD2; j_call: TRBJ2-7; v_call: TRBV11-3; cdr3_length: 14
cdr3_aa: CASSPGHLYNSPLHF; cdr3_nt: TGTGCCAGCAGCCCCGGACATCTCTATAATTCCCCCCTCCACTTT; d_call: -; j_call: TRBJ1-6; v_call: TRBV5-6; cdr3_length: 15
cdr3_aa: CASSLGQGAHGANVLTF; cdr3_nt: TGTGCCAGCAGCTTAGGACAGGGGGCGCATGGGGCCAACGTCCTGACTTTC; d_call: TRBD1; j_call: TRBJ2-6; v_call: TRBV13; cdr3_length: 17
cdr3_aa: CASSYPWTGQETEAFF; cdr3_nt: TGTGCCAGCAGTTACCCCTGGACAGGGCAGGAGACTGAAGCTTTCTTT; d_call: TRBD1; j_call: TRBJ1-1; v_call: TRBV6-6; cdr3_length: 16